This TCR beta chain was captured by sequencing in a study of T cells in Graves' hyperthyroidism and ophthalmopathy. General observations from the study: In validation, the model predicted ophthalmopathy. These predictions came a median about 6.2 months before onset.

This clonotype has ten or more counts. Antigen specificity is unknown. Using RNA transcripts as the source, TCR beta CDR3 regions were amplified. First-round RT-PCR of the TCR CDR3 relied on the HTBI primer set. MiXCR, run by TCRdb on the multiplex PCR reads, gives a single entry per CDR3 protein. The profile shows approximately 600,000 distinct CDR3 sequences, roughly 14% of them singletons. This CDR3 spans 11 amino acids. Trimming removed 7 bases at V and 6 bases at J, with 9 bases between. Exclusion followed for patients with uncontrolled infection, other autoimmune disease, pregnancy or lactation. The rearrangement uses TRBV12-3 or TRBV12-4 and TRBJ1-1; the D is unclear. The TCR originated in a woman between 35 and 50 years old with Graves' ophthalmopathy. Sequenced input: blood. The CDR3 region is CASISQAEAFF. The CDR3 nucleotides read TGTGCCAGCATATCCCAGGCTGAAGCTTTCTTT.